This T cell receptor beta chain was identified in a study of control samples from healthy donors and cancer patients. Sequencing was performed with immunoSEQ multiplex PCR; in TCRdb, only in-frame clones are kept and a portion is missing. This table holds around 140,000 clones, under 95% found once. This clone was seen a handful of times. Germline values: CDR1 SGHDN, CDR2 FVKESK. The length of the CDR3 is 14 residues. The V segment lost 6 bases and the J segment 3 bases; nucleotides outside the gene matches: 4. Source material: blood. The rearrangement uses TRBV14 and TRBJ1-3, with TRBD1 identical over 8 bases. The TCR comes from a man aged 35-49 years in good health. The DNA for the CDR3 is TGTGCCAGCAGTCCGGACAGGGTTGGAAACACCATATATTTT. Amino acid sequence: CASSPDRVGNTIYF. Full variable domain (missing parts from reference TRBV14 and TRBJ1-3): EAGVTQFPSHSVIEKGQTVTLRCDPISGHDNLYWYRRVMGKEIKFLLHFVKESKQDESGMPNNRFLAERTGGTYSTLKVQPAELEDSGVYFCASSPDRVGNTIYFGEGSWLTVV.